Listed below are T cell receptor beta chains from one sample, sequenced in a study of T cell responses to AZD1222 COVID-19 vaccine. Sequencing was performed with immunoSEQ multiplex PCR; in TCRdb, only in-frame clones are kept and a portion is missing. Here the sample spans about 140,000 clones, just over 90% being singletons. Here the sequenced sample was peripheral blood, taken on day 0 of AZD1222 vaccination. Receptors originate from an adult in good health. Both conserved end residues are part of each CDR3. Each record gives: V gene, D gene, J gene, CDR3 protein, CDR3 DNA. A D gene is named only where the DNA matches it firmly.

TRBV18	NA	TRBJ1-6	CASSPNAGENSPLHF	TGTGCCAGCTCACCAAATGCAGGGGAGAATTCACCCCTCCACTTT
TRBV2	NA	TRBJ2-7	CASSRWLTYEQYF	TGTGCCAGCAGCCGATGGCTCACCTACGAGCAGTACTTC
TRBV5-3	TRBD1	TRBJ1-5	CARRDTGASFGQPQHF	TGTGCCAGAAGGGATACAGGGGCTTCTTTTGGTCAGCCCCAGCATTTT
TRBV9	TRBD1	TRBJ2-1	CASSVAGRGSWNEQFF	TGTGCCAGCAGCGTAGCAGGCAGGGGGTCTTGGAATGAGCAGTTCTTC
TRBV5-1	TRBD1	TRBJ1-2	CASSLTGENGYTF	TGCGCCAGCAGCCTGACAGGGGAAAATGGCTACACCTTC
TRBV7-2	TRBD2	TRBJ2-3	CASSLVAGGRGTDTQYF	TGTGCCAGCAGCTTAGTAGCGGGGGGGCGGGGCACAGATACGCAGTATTTT
TRBV27	TRBD2	TRBJ2-1	CASSLSGRAPPNEQFF	TGTGCCAGCAGTCTTAGCGGGAGGGCCCCCCCCAATGAGCAGTTCTTC
TRBV7-6	TRBD2	TRBJ2-1	CASSLKSSGNEQFF	TGTGCCAGCAGCTTAAAGTCTAGCGGCAATGAGCAGTTCTTC
TRBV14	NA	TRBJ1-1	CASSPRRGTEAFF	TGTGCCAGCAGCCCTCGCAGGGGCACTGAAGCTTTCTTT
TRBV7-8	TRBD1	TRBJ2-7	CASSVPGTGTTPNYEQYF	TGTGCCAGCAGCGTTCCCGGGACAGGGACCACTCCGAACTACGAGCAGTACTTC
TRBV7-8	TRBD2	TRBJ2-1	CASSLGLASSNEQFF	TGTGCCAGCAGCCTCGGACTAGCCTCATCCAATGAGCAGTTCTTC